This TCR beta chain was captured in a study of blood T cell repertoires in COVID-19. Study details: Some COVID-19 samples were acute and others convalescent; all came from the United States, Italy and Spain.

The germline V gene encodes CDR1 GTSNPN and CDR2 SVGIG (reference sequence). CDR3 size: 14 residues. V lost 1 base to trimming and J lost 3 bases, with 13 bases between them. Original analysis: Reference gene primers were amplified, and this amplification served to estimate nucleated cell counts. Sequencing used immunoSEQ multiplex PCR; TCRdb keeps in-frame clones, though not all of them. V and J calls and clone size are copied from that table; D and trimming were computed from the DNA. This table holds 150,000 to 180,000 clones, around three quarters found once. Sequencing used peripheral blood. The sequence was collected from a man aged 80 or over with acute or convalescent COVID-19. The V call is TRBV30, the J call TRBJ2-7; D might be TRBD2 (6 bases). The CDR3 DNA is TGTGCCTGGAGTGCGGGGAGGCAGATCTACGAGCAGTACTTC. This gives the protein CAWSAGRQIYEQYF.